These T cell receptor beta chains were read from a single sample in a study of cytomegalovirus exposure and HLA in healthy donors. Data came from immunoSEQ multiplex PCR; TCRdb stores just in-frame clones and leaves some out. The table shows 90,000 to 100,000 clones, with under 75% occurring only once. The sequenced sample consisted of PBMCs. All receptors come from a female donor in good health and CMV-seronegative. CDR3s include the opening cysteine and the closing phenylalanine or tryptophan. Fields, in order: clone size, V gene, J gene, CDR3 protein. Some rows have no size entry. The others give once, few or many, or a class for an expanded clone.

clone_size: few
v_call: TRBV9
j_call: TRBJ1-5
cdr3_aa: CASSGGTDQPQHF

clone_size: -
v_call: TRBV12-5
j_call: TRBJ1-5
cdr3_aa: CASGWTGAQPQHF

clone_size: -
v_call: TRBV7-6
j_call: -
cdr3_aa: CASSLDAGVTYEQYF

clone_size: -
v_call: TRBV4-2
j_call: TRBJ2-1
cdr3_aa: CASSQDGREFSYNEQFF

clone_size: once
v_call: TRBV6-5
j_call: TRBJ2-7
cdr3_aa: CASSYRTGWDEQYF

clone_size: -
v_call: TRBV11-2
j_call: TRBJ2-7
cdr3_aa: CASSSDRGSYEQYF

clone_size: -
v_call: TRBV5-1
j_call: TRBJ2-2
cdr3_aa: CASSVQGTTDTGELFF

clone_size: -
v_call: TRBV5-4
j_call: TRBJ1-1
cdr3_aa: CASSFGRETEAFF

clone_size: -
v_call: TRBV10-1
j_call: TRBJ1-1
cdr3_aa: CASSESGAGALNTEAFF

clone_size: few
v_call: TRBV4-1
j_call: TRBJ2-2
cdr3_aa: CASSQYQGAVGELFF

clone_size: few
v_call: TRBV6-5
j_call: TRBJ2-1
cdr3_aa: CASSYSGQGGYEQFF

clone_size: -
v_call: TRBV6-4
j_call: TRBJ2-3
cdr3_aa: CASSEGSGGDTQYF

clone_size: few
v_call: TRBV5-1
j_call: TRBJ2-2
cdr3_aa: CASSPSPGTVDTGELFF

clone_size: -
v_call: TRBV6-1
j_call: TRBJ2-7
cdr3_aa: CASSDTGLTPYEQYF

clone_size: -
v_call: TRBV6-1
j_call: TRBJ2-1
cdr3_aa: CASSEARAGGFYNEQFF

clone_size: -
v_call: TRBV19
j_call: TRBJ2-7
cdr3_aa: CASSNTHEQYF

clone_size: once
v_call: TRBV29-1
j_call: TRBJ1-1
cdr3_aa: CSAGGQLEAFF

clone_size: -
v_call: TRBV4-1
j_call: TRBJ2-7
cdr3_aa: CASSQVASLAGGSYEQYF

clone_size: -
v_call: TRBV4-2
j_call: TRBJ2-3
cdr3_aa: CASSQVAGGGADTQYF

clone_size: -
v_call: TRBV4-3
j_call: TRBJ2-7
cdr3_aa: CASSQDRGTGAYEQYF

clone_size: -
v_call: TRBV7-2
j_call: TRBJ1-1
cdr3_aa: CASSLEAGYTEAFF

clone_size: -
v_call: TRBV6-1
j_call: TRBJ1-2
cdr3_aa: CASSGDRGADYGYTF

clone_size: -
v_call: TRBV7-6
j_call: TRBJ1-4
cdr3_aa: CASSPTPRREKLFF

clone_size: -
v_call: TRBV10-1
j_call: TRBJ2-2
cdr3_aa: CASSVKPGQGFTGELFF

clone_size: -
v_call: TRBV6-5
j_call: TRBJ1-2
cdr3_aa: CASSTPGTKYGYTF

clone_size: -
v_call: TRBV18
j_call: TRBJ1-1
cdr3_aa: CASSTITGTTEAFF

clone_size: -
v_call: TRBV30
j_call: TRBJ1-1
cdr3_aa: CAWSVLPVNTEAFF

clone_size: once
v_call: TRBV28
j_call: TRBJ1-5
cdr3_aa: CASSTRDSRLNQPQHF

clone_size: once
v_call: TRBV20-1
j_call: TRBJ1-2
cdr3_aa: CSATENYGYTF

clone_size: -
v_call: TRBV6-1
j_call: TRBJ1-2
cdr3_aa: CASTPGTGGSYGYTF

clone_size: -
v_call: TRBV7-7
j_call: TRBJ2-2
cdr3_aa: CASSPPSGGTGELFF

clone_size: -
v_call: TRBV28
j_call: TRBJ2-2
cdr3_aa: CASSYREEHTGELFF

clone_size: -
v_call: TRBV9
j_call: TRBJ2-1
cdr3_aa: CASTLTGGSDEQFF